Given below is one TCR beta chain in context. The data belong to a study of blood T cell repertoires in COVID-19. Study overall: There were acute and convalescent COVID-19 samples, and they came from the United States, Italy and Spain. T cells, B-cell-depleted T cells, or PBMCs supplied cDNA or gDNA.

Authors' processing steps: Estimation of nucleated cell counts relied on the amplification of reference gene primers. This table comes from immunoSEQ multiplex PCR, and its TCRdb copy is limited to in-frame clones, with some not included. V, J and clone size are those of that table, while D and trimming were read from the DNA. The repertoire includes fewer than 140,000 clones, about three quarters of them detected once, and roughly 6% sits in the top ten. Seattle enrolled patients during active infection and tracked them longitudinally. Sequencing input: peripheral blood. The sequence was collected from a man aged 80 or over with COVID-19, enrolled during active disease.

For the CDR3, the DNA is TGTGCCATCAGTGATCCGCCTGAAGGGGACTATGGCTACACCTTC. Amino acid sequence: CAISDPPEGDYGYTF. The V call is TRBV10-3, the J call TRBJ1-2; possible D gene TRBD1, 5 bases. CDR3 length: 15 amino acids. Between the trimmed V and J ends, which lost 3 bases and 3 bases, there was a span of 14 bases. Germline values: CDR1 ENHRY, CDR2 SYGVKD.